The source of this T cell receptor beta chain is a study of blood T cell repertoires in COVID-19. Background on the study: COVID-19 samples, acute and convalescent, were from the United States, Italy and Spain. Sources were T cells, B-cell-depleted T cells, or PBMCs; the material itself was cDNA or gDNA.

Germline loops: CDR1 KGHSH, CDR2 LQKENI. The CDR3 is 14 residues long. Trimming shortened V by 5 bases and J by 8 bases, and 16 bases separated the two germline ends. Per the original methods: Using reference gene primer amplification, nucleated cell counts were estimated. Assay used: immunoSEQ multiplex PCR; TCRdb lists only in-frame clones, some missing. V and J calls and clone size come straight from that table; D and trimming were deduced from the DNA. Of 150,000 to 180,000 clones in the sample, under 90% were seen once. This receptor was obtained from a man aged 50 to 59 who had recovered from COVID-19. V gene TRBV18 combines with J gene TRBJ1-3; no definite D call. Specimen: PBMCs or T cells enriched from blood (not recorded which). As DNA, the CDR3 is TGTGCCAGCTCAGCGGGCCTTTCAAGAGACACCATATATTTT. This sequence encodes CASSAGLSRDTIYF.